This TCR beta chain was identified in a study of early T cells in non-severe SARS-CoV-2 infection. Study context: RNA in bulk from unsorted whole blood was sequenced, and chains were unpaired.

General study results and limits: Matching against VDJdb likely underestimated virus-specific expansions, favoring anti-spike CD8.

The sample holds many counts of this clonotype. The antigen is undetermined. Individually, cDNA molecules had unique molecular identifiers attached to them. Each CDR3 protein gets one entry after TCRdb re-called the 5' RACE reads with MiXCR. Seen here are about 56,000 distinct CDR3 sequences, over 10% observed once, and the top ten hold about 3.1%. Sequences were obtained from whole blood. The clonotype originates from an adult who was a healthcare worker with PCR-confirmed SARS-CoV-2 infection or an uninfected control (not recorded which).

The DNA for the CDR3 is TGTGCCAGCAGCGGGACAGGGGGCCTGAACACTGAAGCTTTCTTT. It specifies CASSGTGGLNTEAFF. This chain joins TRBV5-4 and TRBJ1-1; 12 bases align to TRBD1. The CDR3 has 15 residues. V shed 4 bases, J shed 0 bases, and the junction held 1 base outside the gene matches. Germline assignment: CDR1 SGHNT and CDR2 YYREEE (reference sequence).